A selection of T cell receptor beta chains follows, all from one sample in a study of T cell responses to AZD1222 COVID-19 vaccine. TCRdb keeps only in-frame clones here, not all; method: immunoSEQ multiplex PCR. The table includes approximately 190,000 clones, around 93% detected once. Sequencing was performed on peripheral blood, taken on day 0 of AZD1222 vaccination. The receptor source for this set is an adult in good health. Both conserved end residues are part of each CDR3. The D gene is left open where the match is weak. Size is omitted from some rows. Given values are once, few, many or a class for expanded clones.

-	TRBD1	TRBV27	TRBJ2-7	TGTGCCAGCAGTTTATCCGGACAGGGAGGAAGATCCTACGAGCAGTACTTC	CASSLSGQGGRSYEQYF
-	TRBD2	TRBV28	TRBJ2-7	TGTGCCAGCAGTTTACGGCTAGCGGGAGGCTTCTACGAGCAGTACTTC	CASSLRLAGGFYEQYF
-	TRBD1	TRBV10-2	TRBJ1-2	TGCGCCAGCAGTGGCGACAGGGCGGACTATGGCTACACCTTC	CASSGDRADYGYTF
-	-	TRBV20-1	TRBJ2-1	TGCAGTGCTAGTCGGGATCAGAGCTCCTACAATGAGCAGTTCTTC	CSASRDQSSYNEQFF
-	-	TRBV19	TRBJ2-2	TGTGCCAGTAGTATTTTCAGAACCGGGGAGCTGTTTTTT	CASSIFRTGELFF
-	-	TRBV21-1	TRBJ1-1	TGTGCCAGCAGCAATGGTGAGGGGGGTGGAGCTTTCTTT	CASSNGEGGGAFF
-	TRBD1	TRBV28	TRBJ2-5	TGTGCCAGCAGTTCTACGGGACAGGGTGGAAAGACCCAGTACTTC	CASSSTGQGGKTQYF
-	TRBD1	TRBV6-5	TRBJ2-7	TGTGCCAGCAGAGTAATAGGGACAGGGAACGACGAGCAGTACTTC	CASRVIGTGNDEQYF
-	TRBD2	TRBV5-5	TRBJ2-1	TGTGCCAGCAGTCTGCTCGGGACTAGCGGGGGCAATGAGCAGTTCTTC	CASSLLGTSGGNEQFF
-	-	TRBV4-3	TRBJ1-4	TGCGCCAGCAGCCAAGATTCCACTAATGAAAAACTGTTTTTT	CASSQDSTNEKLFF
-	-	TRBV7-9	TRBJ1-2	TGTGCCAGCACCCCAGACAAAGACTATGGCTACACCTTC	CASTPDKDYGYTF
-	TRBD1	TRBV15	TRBJ2-2	TGTGCCACCAGCAGAGGTGACAGGGCCGGCGGGGAGCTGTTTTTT	CATSRGDRAGGELFF
-	-	TRBV2	TRBJ2-1	TGTGCCAGCAGTGTGCCCGGGAGCCATGAGCAGTTCTTC	CASSVPGSHEQFF
-	TRBD1	TRBV2	TRBJ1-2	TGTGCCAGCAGTTGGACAGGGGAGTTGGATGGCTACACCTTC	CASSWTGELDGYTF
once	-	TRBV6-2/TRBV6-3	TRBJ2-7	TGTGCCAGCAGTTTACGGGGCCCGACAGAGACCTCCTACGAGCAGTACTTC	CASSLRGPTETSYEQYF
-	-	TRBV11-1	TRBJ1-4	TGTGCCAGCAGCTTAGGATGGGACAAGAGTGAAAAACTGTTTTTT	CASSLGWDKSEKLFF
-	TRBD2	TRBV9	TRBJ2-7	TGTGCCAGCAGCGTAGCTAGCGGGAACTACGAGCAGTACTTC	CASSVASGNYEQYF
once	-	TRBV6-5	TRBJ1-4	TGTGCCAGCAGTTTCGGTAGTCAAGAAAAACTGTTTTTT	CASSFGSQEKLFF
-	-	TRBV28	TRBJ2-1	TGTGCCAGCTATCTTTCGAGCTCCTACAATGAGCAGTTCTTC	CASYLSSSYNEQFF
-	-	TRBV7-8	TRBJ1-2	TGTGCCAGCAGCCCCAGGGGTGCTGGCTACACCTTC	CASSPRGAGYTF
-	-	TRBV2	TRBJ1-2	TGTGCCAGCGTGCAGAACTTAAACTATGGCTACACCTTC	CASVQNLNYGYTF
-	-	TRBV29-1	TRBJ1-1	TGCAGCGTGGACTCCGGGACCACTCCTGAAGCTTTCTTT	CSVDSGTTPEAFF
-	-	TRBV7-9	TRBJ1-2	TGTGCCAGCAGCTTCCCCCCTAACTATGGCTACACCTTC	CASSFPPNYGYTF
-	-	TRBV5-1	TRBJ2-6	TGCGCCAGCAGCTTGGGGGTCTCTGGGGCCAACGTCCTGACTTTC	CASSLGVSGANVLTF
-	-	TRBV7-2	TRBJ1-1	TGTGCCAGCAGCTACTCGGGCGACGGAGTGGCTTTCTTT	CASSYSGDGVAFF
-	TRBD2	TRBV9	TRBJ2-1	TGTGCCAGCAGCGTAGATAGTAGCGGGTACAATGAGCAGTTCTTC	CASSVDSSGYNEQFF
-	-	TRBV5-6	TRBJ2-5	TGTGCCAGCAACGTGGGATGGGACCAAGAGACCCAGTACTTC	CASNVGWDQETQYF
-	-	TRBV9	TRBJ2-1	TGTGCCAGCAGCGTGTCGCGGCTAGCGACTAATGAGCAGTTCTTC	CASSVSRLATNEQFF
-	-	TRBV10-3	TRBJ2-1	TGTGCCATCGAGGGCAGCCGAAATGAGCAGTTCTTC	CAIEGSRNEQFF
once	-	TRBV9	TRBJ1-5	TGTGCCAGCAGCGTATCTTGGGGGGAGCGGCCCCAGCATTTT	CASSVSWGERPQHF
once	-	TRBV28	TRBJ1-5	TGTGCCAGCAGACCCATAAGATATAGCAATCAGCCCCAGCATTTT	CASRPIRYSNQPQHF
-	-	TRBV28	TRBJ1-2	TGTGCCAGCAGTCCCCCTTCCTATGGCTACACCTTC	CASSPPSYGYTF
-	-	TRBV5-8	TRBJ1-2	TGTGCCAGCAGCTTACGCACCCCTAGGGCTAACTATGGCTACACCTTC	CASSLRTPRANYGYTF
few	-	TRBV19	TRBJ1-5	TGTGCCAGTACCCCCCAAAGGGGCGCGAGCAATCAGCCCCAGCATTTT	CASTPQRGASNQPQHF
-	-	TRBV5-1	TRBJ2-3	TGCGCCAGCAGCTTGGTGCGGGGAGGCACAGATACGCAGTATTTT	CASSLVRGGTDTQYF
once	TRBD2	TRBV19	TRBJ2-7	TGTGCCAGTAGTACCGGACTAGACACAGCCTACGAGCAGTACTTC	CASSTGLDTAYEQYF
-	-	TRBV6-6	TRBJ2-7	TGTGCCAGCAGTTACTCCGGTGGAACAACTTCCTACGAGCAGTACTTC	CASSYSGGTTSYEQYF
-	-	TRBV5-1	TRBJ1-6	TGCGCCAGCAGCTTGGCGGATTCACCCCTCCACTTT	CASSLADSPLHF
-	-	TRBV19	TRBJ1-6	TGTGCCAGTAAAACGCGTGGCTATAATTCACCCCTCCACTTT	CASKTRGYNSPLHF
-	TRBD2	TRBV2	TRBJ2-2	TGTGCCACCACGCTTCTAGCGGGACTAACTTCCGGGGAGCTGTTTTTT	CATTLLAGLTSGELFF
-	TRBD1	TRBV3-1/TRBV3-2	TRBJ1-2	TGTGCCAGCAGCCAAGCTGGGACAGGGGGCGCCCGGGGTGGCTACACCTTC	CASSQAGTGGARGGYTF
once	-	TRBV11-3	TRBJ2-7	TGTGCCTCTATTACGGGGAGGATACTGGCCTACGAGCAGTACTTC	CASITGRILAYEQYF
once	-	TRBV28	TRBJ1-6	TGTGCCAGCAGTTTGTATAGGGGGGCACCCTCCTATAATTCACCCCTCCACTTT	CASSLYRGAPSYNSPLHF
-	TRBD2	TRBV2	TRBJ2-7	TGTGCCAGGCGACTAGCGGGTACCTACGAGCAGTACTTC	CARRLAGTYEQYF
-	-	TRBV6-5	TRBJ1-4	TGTGCCAGCAGTTACGGTAAAGGGAGGGGCTACGAAAAACTGTTTTTT	CASSYGKGRGYEKLFF
-	TRBD2	TRBV4-2	TRBJ2-7	TGTGCCAGCAGCCAAGGAGGACTAGATCTCGAGCAGTACTTC	CASSQGGLDLEQYF
-	TRBD1	TRBV27	TRBJ1-2	TGTGCCAGCAGTCGCACAGGGGCACCTAACTATGGCTACACCTTC	CASSRTGAPNYGYTF
-	TRBD1	TRBV19	TRBJ2-7	TGTGCCAGTAGCCCCGGGACAGGGGTCTCCGAGCAGTACTTC	CASSPGTGVSEQYF
-	-	TRBV20-1	TRBJ1-4	TGCAGTGCTAGACAAAATGAAAAACTGTTTTTT	CSARQNEKLFF
-	TRBD1	TRBV28	TRBJ1-5	TGTGCCAGTACAGGGGTAAAGCAGCCCCAGCATTTT	CASTGVKQPQHF
-	-	TRBV7-2	TRBJ1-2	TGTGCCAGCAGCTCTAGGACAAAAAACTATGGCTACACCTTC	CASSSRTKNYGYTF